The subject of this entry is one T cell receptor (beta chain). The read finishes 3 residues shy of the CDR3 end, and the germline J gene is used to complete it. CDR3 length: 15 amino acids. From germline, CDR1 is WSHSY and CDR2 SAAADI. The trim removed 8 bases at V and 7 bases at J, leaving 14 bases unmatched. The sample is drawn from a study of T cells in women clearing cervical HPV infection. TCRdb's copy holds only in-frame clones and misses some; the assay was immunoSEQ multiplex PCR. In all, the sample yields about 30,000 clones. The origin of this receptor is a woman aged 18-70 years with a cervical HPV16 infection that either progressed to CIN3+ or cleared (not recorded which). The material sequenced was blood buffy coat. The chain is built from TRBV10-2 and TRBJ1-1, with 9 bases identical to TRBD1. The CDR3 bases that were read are TGCGCCAGCCAGCTACCCGGGACAGGGATCGGTGAA. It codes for CASQLPGTGIGE. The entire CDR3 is CASQLPGTGIGEAFF.